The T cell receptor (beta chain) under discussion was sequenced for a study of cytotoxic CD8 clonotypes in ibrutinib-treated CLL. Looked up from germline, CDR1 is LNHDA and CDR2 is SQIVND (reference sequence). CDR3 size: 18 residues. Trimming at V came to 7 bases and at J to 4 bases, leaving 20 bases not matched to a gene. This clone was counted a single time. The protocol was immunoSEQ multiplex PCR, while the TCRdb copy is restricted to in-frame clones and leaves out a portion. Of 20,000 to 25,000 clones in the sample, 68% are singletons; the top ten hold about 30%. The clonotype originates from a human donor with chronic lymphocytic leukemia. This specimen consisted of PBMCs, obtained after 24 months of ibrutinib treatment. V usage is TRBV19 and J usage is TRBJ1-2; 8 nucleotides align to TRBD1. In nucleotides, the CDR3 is TGTGCCAGTAACCCTCCGGGACAGGTACTTCAGGGTGGCTATGGCTACACCTTC. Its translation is CASNPPGQVLQGGYGYTF. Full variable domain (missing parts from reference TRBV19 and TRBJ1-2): DGGITQSPKYLFRKEGQNVTLSCEQNLNHDAMYWYRQDPGQGLRLIYYSQIVNDFQKGDIAEGYSVSREKKESFPLTVTSAQKNPTAFYLCASNPPGQVLQGGYGYTFGSGTRLTVV.